One and the same sample provided the 17 T cell receptor beta chains below, sequenced in a study of T-cell memory formation after mild COVID-19. TCRdb analysed the 5' RACE reads with MiXCR anew, one entry per CDR3 protein. The data show under 50,000 distinct CDR3 sequences, with roughly a quarter seen just once and approximately 40% held by the top ten. The source material was PBMCs or a T cell subset sorted from them (not recorded which). The receptors were gathered from a man between 18 and 35 years old who had mild COVID-19 (a few samples of this study predate the infection). Cell type and time point are not known.

The chain uses TRBV7-2 and TRBJ2-7; D might be TRBD1 (5 bases). V lost 2 bases to trimming and J lost 5 bases, with 16 bases between them. CDR3 length equals 15 residues. The germline V gene has CDR1 SGHTA and CDR2 FQGNSA. Here the CDR3 reads CASSLIPGMMDEQYF. The CDR3 coding sequence is TGTGCCAGCAGCTTAATTCCAGGGATGATGGACGAGCAGTACTTC. Looking up the rest from reference TRBV7-2 and TRBJ2-7 gives the full variable domain: GAGVSQSPSNKVTEKGKDVELRCDPISGHTALYWYRQSLGQGLEFLIYFQGNSAPDKSGLPSDRFSAERTGGSVSTLTIQRTQQEDSAVYLCASSLIPGMMDEQYFGPGTRLTVT.

This clonotype was observed a few times. The chain couples TRBV18 to TRBJ2-7, with a possible D match to TRBD1 (6 bases). Trimming left V 3 bases short and J 0 bases short, with 12 bases between. This CDR3 spans 15 amino acids. Per the germline V gene, CDR1 is KGHSH and CDR2 is LQKENI. The CDR3 reads CASSPWDTRSYEQYF. DNA for the CDR3: TGTGCCAGCTCACCGTGGGACACCCGCTCCTACGAGCAGTACTTC.

The rearrangement joins TRBV10-3 to TRBJ2-3, with 11 bases aligning to TRBD2. This CDR3 comprises 19 residues. The V and J ends lost 0 bases and 1 base, in that order; junction bases with no gene match: 9. CDR1 and CDR2 (germline): ENHRY, SYGVKD. This CDR3 reads CAISESVSGGAAGTDTQYF. As DNA, the CDR3 is TGTGCCATCAGTGAGTCGGTTAGCGGGGGGGCAGCTGGCACAGATACGCAGTATTTT.

The rearrangement uses TRBV29-1 and TRBJ1-1, with D possibly TRBD1 on 5 matching bases. Between the trimmed V and J ends, which lost 7 bases and 5 bases, there was a span of 14 bases. The CDR3 runs to 12 residues. In germline, CDR1 is SQVTM, CDR2 ANQGSEA. The CDR3, as DNA: TGCAGCGGGGACCCGGGGGGTACTGAAGCTTTCTTT. Translation: CSGDPGGTEAFF.

The V and J genes are TRBV9 and TRBJ2-7; TRBD2 is a possible D gene (5 bases). The CDR3 consists of 13 residues. V lost 3 bases and J 3 bases, leaving 10 bases between the germline ends. Germline CDR1 and CDR2: SGDLS and YYNGEE. The CDR3 sequence is CASSGPGDYEQYF. In nucleotides, the CDR3 is TGTGCCAGCAGCGGTCCCGGGGACTACGAGCAGTACTTC.

This clonotype was observed a few times. The V and J genes are TRBV19 and TRBJ2-1, with 10 bases fitting TRBD2. J was trimmed by 4 bases and V by 4 bases; bases with no gene match: 28. This CDR3 is 23 amino acids long. The germline V gene has CDR1 LNHDA and CDR2 SQIVND (reference sequence). The CDR3 region is CASSRPLTTLTGLAGGRYNEQFF. CDR3 sequence (DNA): TGTGCCAGTAGTAGACCCCTCACCACCTTGACAGGCTTAGCGGGGGGCCGATACAATGAGCAGTTCTTC. The whole variable domain, remainder taken from reference TRBV19 and TRBJ2-1, is DGGITQSPKYLFRKEGQNVTLSCEQNLNHDAMYWYRQDPGQGLRLIYYSQIVNDFQKGDIAEGYSVSREKKESFPLTVTSAQKNPTAFYLCASSRPLTTLTGLAGGRYNEQFFGPGTRLTVL.

This clonotype came up a few times. This rearrangement joins TRBV7-6 to TRBJ2-7; TRBD1 aligns across 7 bases. The junction had 2 bases not matched to a gene; V was cut back by 3 bases and J by 3 bases. Germline V gene data show CDR1 as SGHVS and CDR2 as FNYEAQ. This CDR3 comprises 13 residues. This CDR3 is CASSFRQGYEQYF. CDR3 nucleotides: TGTGCCAGCAGCTTCAGACAGGGCTACGAGCAGTACTTC.

This sequence joins TRBV7-6 and TRBJ2-2, with 7 bases that match TRBD1. V lost 4 bases, J lost 3 bases, and 8 bases stayed unmatched. Per the germline V gene, CDR1 is SGHVS and CDR2 is FNYEAQ. CDR3 length: 16 amino acids. The CDR3 nucleotides are TGTGCCAGCAGCTCGACAACAGGGGCCGACACCGGGGAGCTGTTTTTT. It specifies CASSSTTGADTGELFF. The entire variable domain, with the rest obtained from reference TRBV7-6 and TRBJ2-2, is as follows: GAGVSQSPRYKVTKRGQDVALRCDPISGHVSLYWYRQALGQGPEFLTYFNYEAQQDKSGLPNDRFSAERPEGSISTLTIQRTEQRDSAMYRCASSSTTGADTGELFFGEGSRLTVL.

The table lists this clonotype with a few counts. The gene calls are TRBV7-2 and TRBJ2-3; 9 nucleotides align to TRBD2. CDR1 is SGHTA and CDR2 is FQGNSA in the germline V gene. This CDR3 is 17 amino acids long. The J segment lost 4 bases and the V segment lost 1 base, leaving 9 bases of the junction unmatched. CDR3 protein: CASSLVMRGGMADTQYF. As DNA, the CDR3 is TGTGCCAGCAGCTTAGTGATGCGGGGGGGTATGGCAGATACGCAGTATTTT.

The chain couples TRBV4-1 to TRBJ1-1, with 7 positions matching TRBD1. Germline values: CDR1 MGHRA, CDR2 YSYEKL. The CDR3 loop spans 13 amino acids. V lost 5 bases and J lost 2; bases outside the gene matches: 2. The CDR3 reads CASSDRENTEAFF. CDR3 DNA: TGCGCCAGCAGCGACAGGGAAAACACTGAAGCTTTCTTT.

J is TRBJ2-1 and V is TRBV12-3 or TRBV12-4; D uncertain. The CDR3 covers 11 residues. Deletions cut 6 bases from V and 7 bases from J, with 7 bases between. In nucleotides, the CDR3 is TGTGCCAGCAGCTCGCCGAATGAGCAGTTCTTC. This codes for CASSSPNEQFF.

This chain uses TRBV6-5 with TRBJ1-5; D gene uncertain. There are 13 residues in the CDR3. V was trimmed by 5 bases and J by 1 base, leaving 6 bases between them. In germline, CDR1 is MNHEY, CDR2 SVGAGI. DNA for the CDR3: TGTGCCAGCAGTCCGCGGAGCAATCAGCCCCAGCATTTT. Translation gives CASSPRSNQPQHF.

This chain uses TRBV19 with TRBJ2-3; D unclear. Trimming cost V 5 bases and J 1 base, with 16 bases left between them. The CDR3 length is 16 residues. Germline assignment: CDR1 LNHDA and CDR2 SQIVND (reference sequence). This CDR3 reads CASSLPGRFRTDTQYF. The DNA for the CDR3 is TGTGCCAGTAGTCTTCCGGGCCGGTTCCGCACAGATACGCAGTATTTT.

This chain uses TRBV19 with TRBJ1-2; D unclear. This CDR3 is 10 amino acids long. The germline V gene has CDR1 LNHDA and CDR2 SQIVND (reference sequence). V was pared by 7 bases and J by 10 bases, with 10 bases between. CDR3 sequence: CASKWPDYTF. CDR3 nucleotides: TGTGCCAGTAAATGGCCCGACTACACCTTC.

This clonotype was detected a few times. The chain employs TRBV4-1 and TRBJ2-1; 7 nucleotides agree with TRBD1. CDR1 is MGHRA and CDR2 is YSYEKL in the germline V gene. The CDR3 runs to 14 residues. The V segment lost 4 bases and the J segment 4 bases; nucleotides outside the gene matches: 4. The CDR3 loop reads CASSRPGQYNEQFF. The CDR3 DNA follows: TGCGCCAGCAGCCGACCGGGACAGTACAATGAGCAGTTCTTC.

This clonotype was observed a few times. The chain is built from TRBV5-8 and TRBJ2-3; D possibly corresponds to TRBD2 (6 bases). This CDR3 is built from 15 residues. Germline assignment: CDR1 SGHTS and CDR2 YDEGEE. Between the trimmed V and J ends, which lost 4 bases and 4 bases, there was a span of 16 bases. The CDR3 coding sequence is TGTGCCAGCAGCGGCGGGGCAAGAGCGGCAGATACGCAGTATTTT. It codes for CASSGGARAADTQYF. Combining the CDR3 with reference TRBV5-8 and TRBJ2-3 gives the whole variable domain EAGVTQSPTHLIKTRGQQATLRCSPISGHTSVYWYQQALGLGLQFLLWYDEGEERNRGNFPPRFSGRQFPNYSSELNVNALELEDSALYLCASSGGARAADTQYFGPGTRLTVL.

Many counts were recorded for this clonotype. The genes are TRBV9 and TRBJ2-5; D is unclear. Germline assignment: CDR1 SGDLS and CDR2 YYNGEE. CDR3 length equals 13 residues. V dropped 3 bases and J dropped 5 bases, with 11 bases sitting between them. In DNA form, the CDR3 reads TGTGCCAGCAGCGGGCAGCCATTTGAGACCCAGTACTTC. Its translation: CASSGQPFETQYF.